This entry lists 7 T cell receptor beta chains sequenced from one sample in a study of response to subunit inactivated influenza vaccine. Via MiXCR, TCRdb re-called the RT-PCR reads, giving one row per CDR3 protein. The repertoire consists of 500,000 to 550,000 distinct CDR3 sequences, with 7.6% occurring once and the leading ten covering about an eighth. The sequences come from PBMCs from blood, collected roughly 24 months after vaccination. The receptors originated from a man aged 45 to 70 who received an inactivated influenza vaccine.

This clonotype was seen many times. This chain links TRBV12-3 or TRBV12-4 with TRBJ1-6, with 7 bases identical to TRBD1. Trimming cost V 6 bases and J 10 bases; bases outside gene matches: 9. CDR3 length: 14 amino acids. The CDR3 coding sequence is TGTGCCAGCAGCCCGAACGGACAGGCGTCACCCCTCCACTTT. It specifies CASSPNGQASPLHF.

This clonotype was recorded a few times. The chain recombines TRBV20-1 with TRBJ2-1; TRBD1 is a possible D gene (5 bases). V shed 1 base and J shed 8 bases, with 30 bases lying between them. CDR3 length: 19 amino acids. Looked up from germline, CDR1 is DFQATT and CDR2 is SNEGSKA (reference sequence). The CDR3 DNA sequence: TGCAGTGCTAGAGTTGCGGTACCCCGGGCCCCGGCAGGGTCTGATGAGCAGTTCTTC. Protein product: CSARVAVPRAPAGSDEQFF.

In this sample, this clonotype turned up many times. The chain links TRBV5-6 to TRBJ2-1, with D perhaps TRBD2 (6 bases). Germline V lookup: CDR1 SGHDT, CDR2 YYEEEE. CDR3 size: 12 residues. The germline V and J ends were trimmed by 4 bases and 13 bases, with 15 bases remaining between them. DNA of the CDR3: TGTGCCAGCAGCAGGGACTCGCGGCAACAGTTCTTC. Amino acids: CASSRDSRQQFF. The complete variable domain, with remaining parts taken from reference TRBV5-6 and TRBJ2-1, reads DAGVTQSPTHLIKTRGQQVTLRCSPKSGHDTVSWYQQALGQGPQFIFQYYEEEERQRGNFPDRFSGHQFPNYSSELNVNALLLGDSALYLCASSRDSRQQFFGPGTRLTVL.

The sample holds a few counts of this clonotype. The chain joins TRBV5-5 to TRBJ1-6; possible D gene TRBD1, 6 bases. V lost 0 bases and J 5 bases, leaving 9 bases between the germline ends. The germline CDR1 and CDR2 sequences are SGHKS and YYEKEE (reference sequence). The CDR3 covers 15 residues. CDR3 in amino acids: CASSLVGQNNSPLHF. The CDR3 DNA is TGTGCCAGCAGCTTGGTTGGACAGAATAATTCACCCCTCCACTTT.

V and J are TRBV20-1 and TRBJ1-1; maybe TRBD1 (5 bases). Trimming shortened V by 1 base and J by 6 bases, and 24 bases separated the two germline ends. This CDR3 has 17 residues. Per the germline V gene, CDR1 is DFQATT and CDR2 is SNEGSKA (reference sequence). CDR3 amino acids: CSARAMGVRGTEAEAFF. In DNA, the CDR3 is TGCAGTGCTAGAGCTATGGGGGTACGCGGGACGGAAGCTGAAGCTTTCTTT.

The chain employs TRBV12-3 or TRBV12-4 and TRBJ2-2; 8 bases agree with TRBD2. V was clipped by 6 bases and J by 1 base; unmatched bases: 7. The CDR3 length is 16 residues. The CDR3 spells CASSRRLAGNTGELFF. The DNA of the CDR3 is TGTGCCAGCAGCCGTCGGCTAGCGGGGAACACCGGGGAGCTGTTTTTT.

The genes are TRBV11-2 and TRBJ2-4; a weak D match, TRBD1 (6 bases). From germline, CDR1 is SGHAT and CDR2 FQNNGV. Trimming removed 4 bases at V and 15 bases at J, with 13 bases between. The CDR3 sequence is 11 residues long. CDR3 DNA sequence: TGTGCCAGCAGCTATGGGACAAAACGGTACTTC. Protein sequence: CASSYGTKRYF.